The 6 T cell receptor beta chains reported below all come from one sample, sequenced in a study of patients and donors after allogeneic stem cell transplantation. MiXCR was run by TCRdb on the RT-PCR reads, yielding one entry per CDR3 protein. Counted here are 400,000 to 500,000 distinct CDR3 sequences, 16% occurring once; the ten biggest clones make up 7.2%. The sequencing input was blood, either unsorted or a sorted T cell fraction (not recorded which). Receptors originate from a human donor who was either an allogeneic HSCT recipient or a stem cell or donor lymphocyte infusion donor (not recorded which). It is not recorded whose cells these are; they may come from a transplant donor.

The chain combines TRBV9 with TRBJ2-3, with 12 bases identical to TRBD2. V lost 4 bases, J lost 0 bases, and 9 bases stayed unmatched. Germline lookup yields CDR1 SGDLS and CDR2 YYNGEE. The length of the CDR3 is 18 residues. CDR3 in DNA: TGTGCCAGCAGCCGGGGGCCAGGGACTAGCGGGAGCACAGATACGCAGTATTTT. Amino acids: CASSRGPGTSGSTDTQYF.

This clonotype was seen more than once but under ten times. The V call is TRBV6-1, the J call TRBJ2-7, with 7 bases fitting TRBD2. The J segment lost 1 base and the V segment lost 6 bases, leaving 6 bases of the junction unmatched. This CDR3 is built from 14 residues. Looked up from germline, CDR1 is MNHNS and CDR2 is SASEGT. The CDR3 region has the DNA TGTGCCAGCAGCCCCGAGGGAGGGTCCTACGAGCAGTACTTC. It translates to CASSPEGGSYEQYF.

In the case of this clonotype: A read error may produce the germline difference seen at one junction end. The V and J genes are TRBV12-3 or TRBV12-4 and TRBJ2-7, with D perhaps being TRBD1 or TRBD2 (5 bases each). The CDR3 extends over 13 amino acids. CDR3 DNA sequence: TGTGCCAGCAGTCTGGGGACCCTCAACGATCAGTACTTC. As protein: CASSLGTLNDQYF.

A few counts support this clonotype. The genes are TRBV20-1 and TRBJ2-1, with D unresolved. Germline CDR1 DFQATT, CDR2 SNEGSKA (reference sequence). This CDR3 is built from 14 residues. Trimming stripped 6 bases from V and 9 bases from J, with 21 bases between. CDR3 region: CSAFQDLRSREQFF. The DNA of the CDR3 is TGCAGTGCCTTCCAGGACCTTCGGTCCCGTGAGCAGTTCTTC.

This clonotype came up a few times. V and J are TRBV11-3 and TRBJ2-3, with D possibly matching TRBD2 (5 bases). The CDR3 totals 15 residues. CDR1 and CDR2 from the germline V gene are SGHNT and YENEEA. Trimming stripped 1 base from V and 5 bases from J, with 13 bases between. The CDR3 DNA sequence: TGTGCCAGCAGCTTAGGTGCCGGACTGCAAGATACGCAGTATTTT. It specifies CASSLGAGLQDTQYF.

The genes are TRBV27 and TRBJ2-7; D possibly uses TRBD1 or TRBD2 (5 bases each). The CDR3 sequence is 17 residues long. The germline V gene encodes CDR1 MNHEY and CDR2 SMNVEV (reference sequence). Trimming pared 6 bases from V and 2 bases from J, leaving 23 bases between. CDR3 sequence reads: CASSPLPGTLRTYEQYF. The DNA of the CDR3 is TGTGCCAGCAGCCCTCTCCCCGGGACGCTCCGTACCTACGAGCAGTACTTC.